Listed here are 28 T cell receptor delta chains from one sample, sequenced in a study of Vδ1+ human thymocytes. Study outcomes and limitations: Thymic TRG and TRD repertoires appeared highly polyclonal, with Gaussian CDR3 length distributions.

Sequences come from RNA converted to cDNA by reverse transcription. Pooled V-gene forward primers with one constant-region reverse primer generated the CDR3 amplicons by multiplex PCR. TCRdb reran clone calling via CATT on the multiplex PCR reads. This table has over 45,000 delta-chain clones, roughly 16% appearing once. These receptors have no known antigen. Sample: Vdelta1+ gamma-delta thymocytes from the thymus. Subset noted: FACS-sorted CD3+ TCRalphabeta- TCRVdelta1+ TCRVdelta2- thymocytes. These receptor sequences come from a girl under three years old who had congenital heart surgery.

This clone was counted only a few times. V usage is TRDV1 and J usage is TRDJ1; D might be TRDD3 (6 bases). V was trimmed by 1 base and J by 8 bases, leaving 23 bases between them. Germline V lookup: CDR1 TSWWSYY, CDR2 QGS. The CDR3 contains 17 residues. The CDR3 is CALGERRSPTGGRKLIF. CDR3 in DNA: TGTGCTCTTGGGGAACGTCGCTCCCCCACCGGGGGGAGAAAACTCATCTTT.

In its sample, this clone was seen a few times. The genes are TRDV1 and TRDJ1; 13 bases fit TRDD3. V trimming: 0 bases; J trimming: 0 bases; junction bases outside the gene matches: 19. CDR1 is TSWWSYY, CDR2 QGS, per germline. The CDR3 runs to 23 residues. CDR3 DNA: TGTGCTCTTGGGGAACTATGTCTCCCTACTGGGGGATACGAAGGTCCGTACACCGATAAACTCATCTTT. It codes for CALGELCLPTGGYEGPYTDKLIF.

As for this clone: A much larger clone sits a single nucleotide away, making a read error possible. V usage is TRDV2 and J usage is TRDJ1; 9 bases agree with TRDD3. CDR1 and CDR2 (germline): GEAIGNYY, EKD. Losses at the gene ends were 3 bases for V and 0 bases for J; bases not matched to a gene: 10. The CDR3 extends over 17 amino acids. In nucleotides, the CDR3 is TGTGCCTGTGACTCCGTACTGGGGGACAAGTACACCGATAAACTCATCTTT. Translation: CACDSVLGDKYTDKLIF.

The chain links TRDV1 to TRDJ1; 11 bases fit TRDD3. CDR1 and CDR2 from the germline V gene are TSWWSYY and QGS. The CDR3 has 18 amino acids. The V and J ends lost 1 base and 8 bases, in that order; junction bases with no gene match: 15. The CDR3 sequence is CALGEHWGIRVWSRKLIF. The CDR3 DNA is TGTGCTCTTGGGGAACACTGGGGGATAAGGGTATGGTCGAGGAAACTCATCTTT.

This clone was seen more than once but under ten times. The chain employs TRDV1 and TRDJ1, with 7 positions matching TRDD2. The V segment lost 2 bases and the J segment 0 bases; nucleotides outside the gene matches: 12. This CDR3 contains 18 residues. CDR1 and CDR2 from the germline V gene are TSWWSYY and QGS. CDR3 nucleotides: TGTGCTCTTGGGGAAAACCTTCCTGTACCGGGTTACACCGATAAACTCATCTTT. It translates to CALGENLPVPGYTDKLIF.

V and J are TRDV1 and TRDJ1; TRDD3 matches 11 bases. Germline V gene sequence: CDR1 TSWWSYY, CDR2 QGS. The CDR3 consists of 17 residues. V shed 3 bases, J shed 8 bases, and the junction held 14 bases outside the gene matches. CDR3 loop: CALGDRSEAGGYRKLIF. For the CDR3, the DNA is TGTGCTCTTGGGGATAGGTCCGAGGCTGGGGGATACCGCAAACTCATCTTT.

This clone has more than one count but fewer than ten. The chain has TRDV1 and TRDJ1, with 12 bases fitting TRDD3. Germline-derived CDR1 and CDR2 are TSWWSYY and QGS. With 1 base clipped from V and 1 base from J, the junction kept 16 bases outside the gene matches. This CDR3 region has 21 residues. The CDR3 DNA reads TGTGCTCTTGGGGAACGTACGCTTAAGTACTGGGGGATACAAGGCACCGATAAACTCATCTTT. Encoded protein: CALGERTLKYWGIQGTDKLIF.

This clone was found a few times. The gene calls are TRDV1 and TRDJ1; D is perhaps TRDD2 (7 bases). The CDR3 sequence is 19 residues long. V was trimmed by 5 bases and J by 0 bases, leaving 25 bases between them. Germline values: CDR1 TSWWSYY, CDR2 QGS. CDR3 residues: CALGNLPPGDRRYTDKLIF. CDR3 coding DNA: TGTGCTCTTGGGAACCTTCCTCCGGGGGACAGGAGGTACACCGATAAACTCATCTTT.

The table lists this clone with many counts. The rearrangement joins TRDV2 to TRDJ1; 10 bases match TRDD3. The CDR3 runs 16 residues. The trim removed 1 base at V and 5 bases at J, leaving 9 bases unmatched. Per germline, CDR1 GEAIGNYY and CDR2 EKD. This CDR3 is CACDTSVLGDWDKLIF. For the CDR3, the DNA is TGTGCCTGTGACACATCCGTACTGGGGGATTGGGATAAACTCATCTTT.

The genes are TRDV1 and TRDJ1; D call uncertain. Trimming pared 4 bases from V and 10 bases from J, leaving 13 bases between. CDR1 and CDR2 (germline): TSWWSYY, QGS. CDR3 size: 12 residues. The CDR3 sequence: CALGGLEKGLIF. The CDR3 DNA reads as TGTGCTCTTGGGGGACTAGAGAAAGGACTCATCTTT.

V and J are TRDV1 and TRDJ1; TRDD3 matches 9 bases. CDR1 is TSWWSYY and CDR2 is QGS in the germline V gene. V lost 3 bases to trimming and J lost 0 bases; unmatched junction nucleotides: 11. The CDR3 consists of 18 residues. Written as DNA, the CDR3 is TGTGCTCTTGGGGAGCACTTCCGCCCTGGGGGATACACCGATAAACTCATCTTT. This translates into CALGEHFRPGGYTDKLIF.

This chain connects TRDV1 to TRDJ1, with 9 bases identical to TRDD3. This CDR3 has 20 amino acids. CDR1 is TSWWSYY and CDR2 is QGS in the germline V gene. V was pared by 1 base and J by 7 bases, with 22 bases of the junction left unmatched. CDR3 DNA sequence: TGTGCTCTTGGGGAACCCATCCTTTACTGGGGGACCGTTAGGAAAGGTAAACTCATCTTT. Translation: CALGEPILYWGTVRKGKLIF.

V gene TRDV1 combines with J gene TRDJ1; TRDD3 matches at 8 bases. The CDR3 has 18 residues. The J segment lost 1 base and the V segment lost 5 bases, leaving 15 bases of the junction unmatched. Germline V lookup: CDR1 TSWWSYY, CDR2 QGS. The CDR3: CALGIPFGGWKTTDKLIF. The CDR3 nucleotides are TGTGCTCTTGGGATACCTTTTGGGGGATGGAAGACCACCGATAAACTCATCTTT.

The chain couples TRDV1 to TRDJ1; 13 nucleotides agree with TRDD3. CDR1 is TSWWSYY and CDR2 is QGS in the germline V gene. The CDR3 has 19 residues. J lost 2 bases, V lost 4 bases, and 13 bases had no gene match. In DNA, the CDR3 is TGTGCTCTTGGGGCTACTCCGTACTGGGGGATACGCGCGACCGATAAACTCATCTTT. Protein sequence: CALGATPYWGIRATDKLIF.

This clone showed up just a few times. The gene calls are TRDV1 and TRDJ1, with 7 bases identical to TRDD3. CDR1 and CDR2 (germline): TSWWSYY, QGS. The length of the CDR3 is 20 residues. After removal of 6 bases from V and 0 bases from J, the junction contained 22 bases not matched to a gene. The CDR3 here is CALGCSIGSLGAPYTDKLIF. Here the CDR3 DNA reads TGTGCTCTTGGATGCTCTATTGGGTCGCTGGGGGCCCCTTACACCGATAAACTCATCTTT.

This clone was found a few times. The chain links TRDV1 to TRDJ1; the D gene could be TRDD2 or TRDD3 (6 bases each). This CDR3 is built from 18 residues. In germline, CDR1 is TSWWSYY, CDR2 QGS. V lost 1 base and J 10 bases, leaving 28 bases between the germline ends. The CDR3 nucleotides read TGTGCTCTTGGGGAACGTATTCGTCCTACTCGCACTGGGTGCGGACTCATCTTT. Protein product: CALGERIRPTRTGCGLIF.

About this clone itself: Other DNA variants within this sample encode the same CDR3. This chain joins TRDV1 and TRDJ1, with TRDD3 identical over 12 bases. Germline lookup yields CDR1 TSWWSYY and CDR2 QGS. The CDR3 covers 16 residues. The ends lost 3 bases at V and 1 base at J; junction bases unmatched: 3. CDR3 nucleotide sequence: TGTGCTCTTGGGGAGGTACTGGGGGATACCACCGATAAACTCATCTTT. It yields the protein CALGEVLGDTTDKLIF.

This clone has more than one count but fewer than ten. This sequence joins TRDV1 and TRDJ1, with D perhaps matching TRDD2 or TRDD3 (9 bases each). Trimming removed 5 bases at V and 6 bases at J, with 37 bases between. The CDR3 spans 21 residues. Germline V gives CDR1 TSWWSYY, CDR2 QGS. The DNA for the CDR3 is TGTGCTCTTGGGAACGGCCTTCCTACAGGTACTGAGGGGATACGGGATAATAAACTCATCTTT. This gives the protein CALGNGLPTGTEGIRDNKLIF.

The V and J genes are TRDV1 and TRDJ1; no firm D call. This CDR3 spans 21 amino acids. V was clipped by 0 bases and J by 0 bases, with 26 bases between them. Germline assignment: CDR1 TSWWSYY and CDR2 QGS. The CDR3 DNA is TGTGCTCTTGGGGAACTAGGGTTTACGGCCCCCTTTTTCCGTAACACCGATAAACTCATCTTT. It yields the protein CALGELGFTAPFFRNTDKLIF.

This rearrangement joins TRDV1 to TRDJ1, with a weak D call TRDD3 (10 bases). V was trimmed by 3 bases and J by 1 base, leaving 30 bases between them. The CDR3 is made up of 21 amino acids. CDR1 is TSWWSYY and CDR2 is QGS in the germline V gene. The CDR3 region has the DNA TGTGCTCTTGGGGATAGGCCTTCCTACGGACCCCTGGGGGATATCACCGATAAACTCATCTTT. Encoded protein: CALGDRPSYGPLGDITDKLIF.

This clone has a handful of counts. The rearrangement links TRAV29/DV5 to TRDJ1, with D uncertain. The CDR3 runs 13 residues. The germline gives CDR1 NSMFDY, CDR2 ISSIKDK. Trimming stripped 1 base from V and 4 bases from J, with 11 bases between. CDR3 DNA: TGTGCAGCAAGCAATATTAGGGGCGATAAACTCATCTTT. This codes for CAASNIRGDKLIF.

This clone was counted once. The J gene is TRDJ1, the V gene TRDV1; 8 bases agree with TRDD3. This CDR3 is built from 18 residues. The germline gives CDR1 TSWWSYY, CDR2 QGS. The V and J ends lost 1 base and 2 bases, in that order; junction bases with no gene match: 12. CDR3 sequence reads: CALGERLSILGDTDKLIF. CDR3 nucleotide sequence: TGTGCTCTTGGGGAACGCCTCTCAATCTTGGGGGATACCGATAAACTCATCTTT.

The rearrangement uses TRDV1 and TRDJ1; D is unclear. Germline V gene data show CDR1 as TSWWSYY and CDR2 as QGS. With 2 bases removed from V and 1 base from J, the gap between germline ends came to 20 bases. CDR3 length: 18 amino acids. The CDR3 sequence is CALGETQCGSQCTDKLIF. The CDR3 DNA reads TGTGCTCTTGGGGAAACCCAGTGTGGTAGCCAATGCACCGATAAACTCATCTTT.

The J gene is TRDJ1, the V gene TRDV1; no firm D call. Germline loops: CDR1 TSWWSYY, CDR2 QGS. This CDR3 has 19 amino acids. Here the CDR3 DNA reads TGTGCCTACAGCTCGGTGGGTGTACTAGCACGGTGGTACACCGATAAACTCATCTTT. Translation gives CAYSSVGVLARWYTDKLIF.

The sample holds a few counts of this clone. This sequence joins TRDV1 and TRDJ1; 9 nucleotides line up with TRDD3. The CDR3 extends over 16 amino acids. Germline values: CDR1 TSWWSYY, CDR2 QGS. Trimming cost V 1 base and J 10 bases; bases outside gene matches: 13. The DNA for the CDR3 is TGTGCTCTTGGGGAACGCCCTACGTCGGGGATACGGGCACTCATCTTT. Protein: CALGERPTSGIRALIF.

This clone was seen a few times. The chain combines TRDV1 with TRDJ1; 13 positions agree with TRDD3. This CDR3 has 21 amino acids. The junction had 21 bases not matched to a gene; V was cut back by 0 bases and J by 8 bases. The V gene's germline CDR1 is TSWWSYY and CDR2 QGS. The CDR3 DNA follows: TGTGCTCTTGGGGAACTTGAGGTTCGTAAGGCGGCTTACTGGGGGATACGGAAACTCATCTTT. Its protein product is CALGELEVRKAAYWGIRKLIF.

In its sample, this clone was seen a few times. This sequence joins TRDV2 and TRDJ1; 8 bases align to TRDD3. V shed 2 bases and J 0 bases; nucleotides not matched to a gene: 4. Looked up from germline, CDR1 is GEAIGNYY and CDR2 is EKD. The CDR3 loop spans 15 amino acids. DNA for the CDR3: TGTGCCTGTGACATCCTGGGGGAATACACCGATAAACTCATCTTT. It specifies CACDILGEYTDKLIF.

This clone was seen more than once but under ten times. The rearrangement links TRDV1 to TRDJ1; 8 positions agree with TRDD3. The trim removed 2 bases at V and 0 bases at J, leaving 23 bases unmatched. CDR3 size: 22 residues. Germline assignment: CDR1 TSWWSYY and CDR2 QGS. The CDR3 coding sequence is TGTGCTCTTGGGGAAGCCCCCGGAGATGATTACTGGGGGTCCCCCTACACCGATAAACTCATCTTT. It is translated as CALGEAPGDDYWGSPYTDKLIF.